This T cell receptor (beta chain) was captured in a study of T cell changes during pregnancy in multiple sclerosis. Assay used: immunoSEQ multiplex PCR; TCRdb lists only in-frame clones, some missing. The sample carries 40,000 or so clones, 92% recorded once. CDR1 MRHNA and CDR2 SNTAGT come from the germline V gene. The CDR3 sequence is 13 residues long. Trimming stripped 6 bases from V and 7 bases from J, with 13 bases between. The source is a female donor in good health, enrolled as a control in a pregnancy study. This specimen consisted of CD4+ T cells from peripheral blood mononuclear cells, obtained after pregnancy. V and J are TRBV6-4 and TRBJ1-5; D remains ambiguous. CDR3 sequence reads: CASSLEREQPQHF. The CDR3 nucleotides are TGTGCCAGCAGCCTTGAACGGGAGCAGCCCCAGCATTTT.